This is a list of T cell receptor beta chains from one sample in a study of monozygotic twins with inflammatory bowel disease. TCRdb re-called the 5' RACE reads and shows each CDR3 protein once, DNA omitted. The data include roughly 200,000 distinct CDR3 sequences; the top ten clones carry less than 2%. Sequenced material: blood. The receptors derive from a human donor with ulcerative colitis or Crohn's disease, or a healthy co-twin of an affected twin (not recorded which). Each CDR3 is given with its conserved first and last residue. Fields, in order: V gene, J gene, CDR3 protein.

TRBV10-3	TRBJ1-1	CAISTRQGGNTEAFF
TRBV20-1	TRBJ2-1	CSAGGTSTTGYNEQFF
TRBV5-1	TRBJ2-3	CASSRTSLGAVDTQYF
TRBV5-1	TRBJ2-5	CASSGVPMGETQYF
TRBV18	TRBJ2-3	CASSLRDSPTDTQYF
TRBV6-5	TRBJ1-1	CASSYSNVRGMNTEAFF
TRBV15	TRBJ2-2	CATRGRTGSVPGELFF
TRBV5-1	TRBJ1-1	CASREAGAIEAFF
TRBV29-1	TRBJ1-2	CSVEGRDGYTF
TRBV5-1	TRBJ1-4	CASAPGQGNEKLFF
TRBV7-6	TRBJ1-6	CASSLAERNSPLHF
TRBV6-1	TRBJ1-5	CASSGAGVLFSNQPQHF
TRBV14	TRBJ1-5	CASSQGGCNQPQHF
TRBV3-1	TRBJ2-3	CASSQAVGGTDTQYF
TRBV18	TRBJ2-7	CASSPAKQGGEQYF
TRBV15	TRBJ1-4	CATSTAGTENEKLFF
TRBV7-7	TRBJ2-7	CASSQDENYEQYF
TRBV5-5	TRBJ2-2	CASSPRLRDTGELFF
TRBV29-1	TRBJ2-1	CSSGGGYNEQFF
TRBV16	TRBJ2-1	CASSRLTSGFYNEQFF
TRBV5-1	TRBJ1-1	CASSLGVGNMNTEAFF
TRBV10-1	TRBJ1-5	CASSADSNQPQHF
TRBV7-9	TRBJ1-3	CAGGPNSGNTIYF
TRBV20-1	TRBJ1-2	CSANRGTNYGYTF
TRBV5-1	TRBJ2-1	CASSASQLYNEQFF
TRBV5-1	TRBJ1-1	CASSFQDRLNTEAFF
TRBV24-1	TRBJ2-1	CATSDAGGDEQFF
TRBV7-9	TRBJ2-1	CASSPRDLDEQFF
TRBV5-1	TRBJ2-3	CASSLGLAGGYTDTQYF
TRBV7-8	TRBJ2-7	CASNEGQLYEQYF
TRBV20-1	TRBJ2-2	CSARSRGNTGELFF
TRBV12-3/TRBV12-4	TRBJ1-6	CASSLTELNSPLHF
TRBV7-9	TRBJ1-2	CASTSDYGYTF
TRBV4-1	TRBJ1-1	CASSQDWWDSEAFF
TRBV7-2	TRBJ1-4	CASSTGQSNEKLFF
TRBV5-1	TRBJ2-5	CASSSPNMGFGGRETQYF
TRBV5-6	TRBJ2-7	CASSAGYRVGEQYF
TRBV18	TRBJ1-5	CASSPLASGGNQPQHF
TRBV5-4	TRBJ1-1	CASSLAPGMNTEAFF
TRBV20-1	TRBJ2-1	CSARPSAGRDEQFF
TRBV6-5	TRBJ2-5	CASSYSEFGSPRQETQYF
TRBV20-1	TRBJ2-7	CSARAAGFVEQYF
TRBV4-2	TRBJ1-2	CASSPARAENGYTF
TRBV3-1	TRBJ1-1	CASSLRSHEAFF
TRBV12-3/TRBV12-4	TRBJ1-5	CASSGQAYDPQHF
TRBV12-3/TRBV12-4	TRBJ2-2	CASSLSGRLFF